This T cell receptor beta chain was retrieved from a study of T cells after yellow fever vaccination. Across the study: The authors prepared low-cell-number fractions using SMART-Seq v4 Ultra Low Input.

There are 15 residues in the CDR3. V was clipped by 0 bases and J by 4 bases, with 10 bases between them. Looked up from germline, CDR1 is ENHRY and CDR2 is SYGVKD. This clonotype appeared many times. One entry per CDR3 protein, called by TCRdb with MiXCR from the 5' RACE reads. The sample lists about 170,000 distinct CDR3 sequences, approximately 6.2% occurring once. The receptor comes from a man aged 18 to 30 who received the YFV17D yellow fever vaccine. The V call is TRBV10-3, the J call TRBJ2-1; TRBD1 is a possible D gene (5 bases). The sample was CD4+ T cells sorted from PBMCs, taken on the day of the first yellow fever vaccination. The CDR3 loop reads CAISESQGLYNEQFF. CDR3 nucleotide sequence: TGTGCCATCAGTGAGTCCCAGGGTCTTTACAATGAGCAGTTCTTC.